The next 27 T cell receptor beta chains were all read from a single sample in a study of T cell responses to AZD1222 COVID-19 vaccine. Measured with immunoSEQ multiplex PCR; TCRdb has only the in-frame clones, and not every one. The table records about 100,000 clones, roughly 87% of them present only once. Here the sequenced sample was peripheral blood, taken on day 0 of AZD1222 vaccination. The receptors come from an adult in good health.

V gene TRBV6-5 combines with J gene TRBJ2-5; D is perhaps TRBD2 (6 bases). The germline CDR1 and CDR2 sequences are MNHEY and SVGAGI. The CDR3 runs 14 residues. V gave up 0 bases and J gave up 4 bases, with 9 bases separating them. The CDR3 region has the DNA TGTGCCAGCAGTTACTCGGAGGGGAGAGAGACCCAGTACTTC. Translating it yields CASSYSEGRETQYF.

The CDR3: CASSLTYEQYF. For the CDR3, the DNA is TGTGCCAGCAGTCTCACCTACGAGCAGTACTTC. The chain has TRBV28 and TRBJ2-7; D unresolved. V was trimmed by 5 bases and J by 2 bases, leaving 4 bases between them. CDR1 is MDHEN and CDR2 is SYDVKM in the germline V gene. CDR3 length: 11 residues.

V usage is TRBV18 and J usage is TRBJ1-5; the match to TRBD1 covers 7 bases. Losses at the gene ends were 0 bases for V and 4 bases for J; bases not matched to a gene: 0. This CDR3 comprises 14 residues. Germline V gene data show CDR1 as KGHSH and CDR2 as LQKENI. The CDR3 sequence: CASSPPGQNQPQHF. CDR3 nucleotides: TGTGCCAGCTCACCACCGGGACAGAATCAGCCCCAGCATTTT.

J is TRBJ1-1 and V is TRBV30, with D perhaps matching TRBD1 (6 bases). This CDR3 spans 14 amino acids. The germline V gene encodes CDR1 GTSNPN and CDR2 SVGIG (reference sequence). V was trimmed by 2 bases and J by 5 bases, leaving 15 bases between them. The CDR3 here is CAWSPQGLRTEAFF. In DNA, the CDR3 is TGTGCCTGGAGTCCACAGGGTTTGAGGACTGAAGCTTTCTTT.

This clone was observed a single time. This chain links TRBV5-5 with TRBJ1-2, with TRBD1 identical over 9 bases. The V gene's germline CDR1 is SGHKS and CDR2 YYEKEE (reference sequence). The CDR3 sequence is 15 residues long. V shed 3 bases, J shed 4 bases, and the junction held 7 bases outside the gene matches. The CDR3 DNA reads as TGTGCCAGCAGCTATACAGGGGGCCTGGGCTATGGCTACACCTTC. It codes for CASSYTGGLGYGYTF. Supplemented by reference TRBV5-5 and TRBJ1-2, the full variable domain reads DAGVTQSPTHLIKTRGQQVTLRCSPISGHKSVSWYQQVLGQGPQFIFQYYEKEERGRGNFPDRFSARQFPNYSSELNVNALLLGDSALYLCASSYTGGLGYGYTFGSGTRLTVV.

V usage is TRBV11-3 and J usage is TRBJ2-1; D gene unclear. The V gene lost 0 bases and the J gene lost 8 bases, with 8 bases spanning the gap. CDR1 SGHNT and CDR2 YENEEA come from the germline V gene. The CDR3 sequence is 13 residues long. Here the CDR3 DNA reads TGTGCCAGCAGCTTAGAGCGGTCCGATGAGCAGTTCTTC. It is translated as CASSLERSDEQFF.

The V call is TRBV6-6, the J call TRBJ2-5; TRBD2 agrees at 13 bases. The CDR3 is 17 residues long. With 5 bases clipped from V and 5 bases from J, the junction kept 11 bases outside the gene matches. Germline V gives CDR1 MNHNY, CDR2 SVGAGI (reference sequence). CDR3 sequence reads: CASSQPLGLAGAETQYF. CDR3 coding DNA: TGTGCCAGCAGTCAACCCCTAGGACTAGCGGGAGCGGAGACCCAGTACTTC.

V is TRBV3-1 (or the pseudogene TRBV3-2) and J is TRBJ2-1; the match to TRBD2 covers 7 bases. This CDR3 has 15 residues. Germline-derived CDR1 and CDR2 are LGHDT and YNNKEL (reference sequence). Germline trimming cut 4 bases from V and 9 bases from J; bases unmatched to any gene: 12. The CDR3 protein is CASSPQRGRATEQFF. Here the CDR3 DNA reads TGTGCCAGCAGCCCCCAGCGTGGGAGGGCCACTGAGCAGTTCTTC.

This clone was counted a few times. J is TRBJ1-1 and V is TRBV5-1; 7 bases are shared with TRBD1. Germline V gene data show CDR1 as SGHRS and CDR2 as YFSETQ. The CDR3 is made up of 14 amino acids. J was trimmed by 5 bases and V by 4 bases; bases with no gene match: 8. In DNA form, the CDR3 reads TGCGCCAGCAGCCGGGGGACGACAGGGACTGAAGCTTTCTTT. It specifies CASSRGTTGTEAFF. Full variable domain (missing parts from reference TRBV5-1 and TRBJ1-1): KAGVTQTPRYLIKTRGQQVTLSCSPISGHRSVSWYQQTPGQGLQFLFEYFSETQRNKGNFPGRFSGRQFSNSRSEMNVSTLELGDSALYLCASSRGTTGTEAFFGQGTRLTVV.

The rearrangement joins TRBV11-3 to TRBJ2-7; 9 bases are a match to TRBD1. The CDR3 runs 13 residues. V lost 5 bases to trimming and J lost 7 bases; unmatched junction nucleotides: 6. Germline V gene sequence: CDR1 SGHNT, CDR2 YENEEA. The CDR3 nucleotides are TGTGCCAGCAGCCGGACAGGGGTGGGAGAGCAGTACTTC. Amino acid sequence: CASSRTGVGEQYF.

This chain connects TRBV5-5 to TRBJ2-5; TRBD2 might be the D (6 bases). Germline lookup yields CDR1 SGHKS and CDR2 YYEKEE (reference sequence). V dropped 0 bases and J dropped 2 bases, with 8 bases sitting between them. The CDR3 totals 14 residues. CDR3 sequence (DNA): TGTGCCAGCAGCTTGGTAGCGGATCAAGAGACCCAGTACTTC. Its translation: CASSLVADQETQYF.

V gene TRBV30 combines with J gene TRBJ1-3; TRBD1 is a possible D gene (6 bases). Deletions cut 2 bases from V and 8 bases from J, with 13 bases between. The germline CDR1 and CDR2 sequences are GTSNPN and SVGIG (reference sequence). CDR3 length: 13 amino acids. The CDR3: CAWSRQVQDTIYF. In DNA form, the CDR3 reads TGTGCCTGGAGTCGACAGGTACAAGACACCATATATTTT.

Only a few counts were recorded for this clone. The chain uses TRBV23-1 and TRBJ2-1; possible D gene TRBD1, 6 bases. TRBV23-1 is an open reading frame, and its role is uncertain. V was pared by 4 bases and J by 8 bases, with 18 bases between. The CDR3 spans 15 residues. This chain's CDR3 is CASSPYRANEHEQFF. DNA of the CDR3: TGCGCCAGCAGTCCGTACAGGGCTAATGAGCATGAGCAGTTCTTC.

This sequence joins TRBV7-2 and TRBJ2-1; a possible D gene is TRBD1 (6 bases). CDR3 length: 15 amino acids. V was pared by 6 bases and J by 3 bases, with 15 bases between. The germline V gene encodes CDR1 SGHTA and CDR2 FQGNSA. Written as DNA, the CDR3 is TGTGCCAGCAGTCCGACAGGAGATTACTACAATGAGCAGTTCTTC. Residues: CASSPTGDYYNEQFF. The variable domain in full, with the rest retrieved from reference TRBV7-2 and TRBJ2-1, is GAGVSQSPSNKVTEKGKDVELRCDPISGHTALYWYRQSLGQGLEFLIYFQGNSAPDKSGLPSDRFSAERTGGSVSTLTIQRTQQEDSAVYLCASSPTGDYYNEQFFGPGTRLTVL.

In the case of this clone: This same CDR3 is encoded by further DNA sequences in the sample. The chain joins TRBV6-5 to TRBJ1-5; D is uncertain. CDR1 and CDR2 (germline): MNHEY, SVGAGI. The CDR3 is 12 residues long. Trimming took 6 bases from V and 2 from J, leaving 5 bases between them. The CDR3 region is CASRSGNQPQHF. CDR3 sequence (DNA): TGTGCCAGCAGGTCGGGCAATCAGCCCCAGCATTTT.

This chain connects TRBV7-8 to TRBJ2-1; weak D call: TRBD1 (7 bases). The CDR3 loop spans 17 amino acids. Deletions cut 5 bases from V and 6 bases from J, with 23 bases between. Germline CDR1 and CDR2: SGHVS and FQNEAQ. DNA of the CDR3: TGTGCCAGCAGCCCAGTATTTAAGGCAGGGGGGCCCAATGAGCAGTTCTTC. It codes for CASSPVFKAGGPNEQFF. The full variable domain, in which reference TRBV7-8 and TRBJ2-1 provide the parts outside the CDR3, is GAGVSQSPRYKVAKRGQDVALRCDPISGHVSLFWYQQALGQGPEFLTYFQNEAQLDKSGLPSDRFFAERPEGSVSTLKIQRTQQEDSAVYLCASSPVFKAGGPNEQFFGPGTRLTVL.

The chain links TRBV15 to TRBJ2-7; D call uncertain. Trimming left V 1 base short and J 5 bases short, with 30 bases between. The CDR3 is made up of 20 amino acids. Germline CDR1 reads LNHNV; CDR2 reads YYDKDF (reference sequence). This chain's CDR3 is CATSRVPASSPKGRPHEQYF. The CDR3 DNA sequence: TGTGCCACCAGCAGAGTTCCCGCTAGTTCGCCAAAAGGCCGACCCCACGAGCAGTACTTC.

The rearrangement links TRBV11-3 to TRBJ2-7; the D gene is possibly TRBD2 (6 bases). The CDR3 consists of 14 residues. V was trimmed by 4 bases and J by 1 base, leaving 11 bases between them. The germline gives CDR1 SGHNT, CDR2 YENEEA. CDR3 sequence (DNA): TGTGCCAGCAGCTCCCGGGACTCGTCCTACGAGCAGTACTTC. Residues: CASSSRDSSYEQYF.

The genes are TRBV6-5 and TRBJ1-2; D unresolved. Germline V gene lookup returns CDR1 MNHEY and CDR2 SVGAGI. The CDR3 runs 10 residues. V lost 9 bases to trimming and J lost 8 bases, with 10 bases between them. The CDR3 spells CASRLEGYTF. The DNA for the CDR3 is TGTGCCAGTCGGCTGGAGGGCTACACCTTC.

The chain couples TRBV28 to TRBJ1-1; D unclear. Trimming cost V 7 bases and J 6 bases, with 21 bases left between them. The CDR3 extends over 15 amino acids. Per the germline V gene, CDR1 is MDHEN and CDR2 is SYDVKM. The CDR3 bases are TGTGCCAGCACCCCACCCCCGGATGAAGGCGCTGAAGCTTTCTTT. This codes for CASTPPPDEGAEAFF.

The chain is built from TRBV5-8 and TRBJ2-2; the D call may be TRBD1 or TRBD2 (5 bases each). This CDR3 has 15 amino acids. Per the germline V gene, CDR1 is SGHTS and CDR2 is YDEGEE. V dropped 3 bases and J dropped 0 bases, with 9 bases sitting between them. The CDR3 region has the DNA TGTGCCAGCAGCTCGGGACCGGCGAACACCGGGGAGCTGTTTTTT. It translates to CASSSGPANTGELFF. Combining the CDR3 with reference TRBV5-8 and TRBJ2-2 gives the whole variable domain EAGVTQSPTHLIKTRGQQATLRCSPISGHTSVYWYQQALGLGLQFLLWYDEGEERNRGNFPPRFSGRQFPNYSSELNVNALELEDSALYLCASSSGPANTGELFFGEGSRLTVL.

V and J are TRBV21-1 and TRBJ2-7; the table names TRBD2, a call not compared with the DNA. TRBV21-1 constitutes a pseudogene. The CDR3 consists of 16 residues. CDR3 DNA: TGTGCCAGCAGCAAAGTGACTAGCGGGAGATCTTACGAGCAGTACTTC. Protein sequence: CASSKVTSGRSYEQYF.

This clone has more than one count but fewer than ten. The rearrangement joins TRBV4-1 to TRBJ1-2, with D possibly TRBD1 on 6 matching bases. Germline CDR1 and CDR2: MGHRA and YSYEKL. V was clipped by 0 bases and J by 8 bases, with 16 bases between them. The length of the CDR3 is 15 residues. CDR3 sequence reads: CASSQERGGWAGYTF. CDR3 coding DNA: TGCGCCAGCAGCCAAGAACGGGGGGGCTGGGCAGGCTACACCTTC.

The chain recombines TRBV4-1 with TRBJ1-2, with D unclear. Germline V lookup: CDR1 MGHRA, CDR2 YSYEKL. Trimming removed 4 bases at V and 6 bases at J, with 18 bases between. CDR3 length: 15 amino acids. The CDR3 region has the DNA TGCGCCAGCAGCCGGGTAAACGCCAAGGTGGATGGCTACACCTTC. As protein: CASSRVNAKVDGYTF.

The V call is TRBV4-1, the J call TRBJ2-7, with 8 bases aligning to TRBD1. The trim removed 4 bases at V and 5 bases at J, leaving 16 bases unmatched. CDR1 is MGHRA, CDR2 YSYEKL, per germline. The CDR3 extends over 17 amino acids. CDR3 in amino acids: CASSLSPRGQGVNEQYF. CDR3 sequence (DNA): TGCGCCAGCAGCCTCTCTCCCCGAGGACAGGGCGTCAACGAGCAGTACTTC.

V is TRBV18 and J is TRBJ1-5; D gene ambiguous. V dropped 4 bases and J dropped 5 bases, with 9 bases sitting between them. The CDR3 consists of 13 residues. Germline loops: CDR1 KGHSH, CDR2 LQKENI. The CDR3 DNA follows: TGTGCCAGCTCACAGGGTGGAGATCAGCCCCAGCATTTT. Protein: CASSQGGDQPQHF. The complete variable domain, with remaining parts taken from reference TRBV18 and TRBJ1-5, reads NAGVMQNPRHLVRRRGQEARLRCSPMKGHSHVYWYRQLPEEGLKFMVYLQKENIIDESGMPKERFSAEFPKEGPSILRIQQVVRGDSAAYFCASSQGGDQPQHFGDGTRLSIL.

The chain uses TRBV2 and TRBJ2-7, with D possibly TRBD2 on 6 matching bases. This CDR3 is 18 amino acids long. Germline assignment: CDR1 SNHLY and CDR2 FYNNEI. The V end lost 2 bases, the J end lost 4 bases, and 24 bases lay between the germline ends. CDR3 bases: TGTGCCAGCAGTGAACCCCTAGGCGGGACCGAATTTCCTTACGAGCAGTACTTC. Its translation: CASSEPLGGTEFPYEQYF.